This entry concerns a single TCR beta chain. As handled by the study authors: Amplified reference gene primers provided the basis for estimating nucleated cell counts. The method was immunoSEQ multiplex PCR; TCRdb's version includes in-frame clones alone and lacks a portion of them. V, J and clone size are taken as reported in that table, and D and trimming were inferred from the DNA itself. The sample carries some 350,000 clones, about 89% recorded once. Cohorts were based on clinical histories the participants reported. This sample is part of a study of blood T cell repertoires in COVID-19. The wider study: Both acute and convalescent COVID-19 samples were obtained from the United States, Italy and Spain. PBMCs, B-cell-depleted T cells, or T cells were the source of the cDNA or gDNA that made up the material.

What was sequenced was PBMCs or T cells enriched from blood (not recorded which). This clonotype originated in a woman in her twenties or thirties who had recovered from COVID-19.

The CDR3: CASSPPGGKIYGYTF. The CDR3 region has the DNA TGTGCCAGCTCACCTCCGGGGGGCAAGATCTATGGCTACACCTTC. The gene calls are TRBV18 and TRBJ1-2, with D possibly being TRBD1 (6 bases). Germline V gene lookup returns CDR1 KGHSH and CDR2 LQKENI. V gave up 3 bases and J gave up 4 bases, with 15 bases separating them. This CDR3 has 15 residues.